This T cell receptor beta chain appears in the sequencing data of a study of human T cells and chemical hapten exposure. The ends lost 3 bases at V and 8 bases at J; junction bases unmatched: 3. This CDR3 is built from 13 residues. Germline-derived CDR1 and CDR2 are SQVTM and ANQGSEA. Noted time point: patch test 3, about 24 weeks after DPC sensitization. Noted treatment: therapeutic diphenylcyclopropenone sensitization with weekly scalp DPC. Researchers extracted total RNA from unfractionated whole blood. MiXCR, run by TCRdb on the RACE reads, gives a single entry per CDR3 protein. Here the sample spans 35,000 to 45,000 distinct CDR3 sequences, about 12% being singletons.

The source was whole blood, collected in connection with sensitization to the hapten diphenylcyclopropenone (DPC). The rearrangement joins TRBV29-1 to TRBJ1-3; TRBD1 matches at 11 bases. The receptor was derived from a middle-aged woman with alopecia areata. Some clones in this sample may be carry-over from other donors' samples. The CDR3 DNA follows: TGCAGCGTTGATGGACAGGGGGCGGACACCATATATTTT. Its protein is CSVDGQGADTIYF. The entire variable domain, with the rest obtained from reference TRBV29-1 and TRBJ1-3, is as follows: SAVISQKPSRDICQRGTSLTIQCQVDSQVTMMFWYRQQPGQSLTLIATANQGSEATYESGFVIDKFPISRPNLTFSTLTVSNMSPEDSSIYLCSVDGQGADTIYFGEGSWLTVV.